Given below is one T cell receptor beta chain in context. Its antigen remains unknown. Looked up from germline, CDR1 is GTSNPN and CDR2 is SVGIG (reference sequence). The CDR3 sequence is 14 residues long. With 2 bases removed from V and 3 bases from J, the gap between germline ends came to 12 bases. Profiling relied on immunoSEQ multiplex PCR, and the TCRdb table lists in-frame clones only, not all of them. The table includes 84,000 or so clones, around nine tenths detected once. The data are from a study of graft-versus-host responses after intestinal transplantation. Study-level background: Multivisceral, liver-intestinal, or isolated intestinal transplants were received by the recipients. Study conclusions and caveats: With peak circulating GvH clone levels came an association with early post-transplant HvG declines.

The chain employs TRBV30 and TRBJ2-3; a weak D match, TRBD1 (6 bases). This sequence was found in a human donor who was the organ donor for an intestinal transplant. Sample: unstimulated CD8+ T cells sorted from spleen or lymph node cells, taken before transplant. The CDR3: CAWSTGGATDTQYF. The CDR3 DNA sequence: TGTGCCTGGAGTACTGGGGGCGCGACAGATACGCAGTATTTT.